This T cell receptor (beta chain) was found in a study of blood T cell repertoires in COVID-19. Study at large: COVID-19 samples, acute and convalescent, were from the United States, Italy and Spain.

This CDR3 has 15 amino acids. The V gene lost 5 bases and the J gene lost 7 bases, with 20 bases spanning the gap. Germline V gene sequence: CDR1 SGHVS, CDR2 FNYEAQ. TCRdb's copy holds only in-frame clones and misses some; the assay was immunoSEQ multiplex PCR. This table has fewer than 45,000 clones, about 85% appearing once. The chain has TRBV7-6 and TRBJ1-2; tentatively, D is TRBD1 (6 bases). This clonotype was obtained from a woman aged 80 or older with acute or convalescent COVID-19. The specimen was peripheral blood. The CDR3 bases are TGTGCCAGCAGCAAACTGACAGGAACCGGGGTTGGCTACACCTTC. This sequence encodes CASSKLTGTGVGYTF.